This passage covers 10 T cell receptor beta chains from one sample sequenced in a study of cytomegalovirus exposure and HLA in healthy donors. Vbeta (60) and Jbeta (13) primers were used in the PCR. TCRdb keeps only in-frame clones here, not all; method: immunoSEQ multiplex PCR. The data show over 150,000 clones, 84% seen once. Sample: PBMCs. These receptors all stem from a man aged 18 to 30 in good health and CMV-seronegative.

The CDR3 sequence is CASSLGGSQPQHF. For the CDR3, the DNA is TGTGCCAGCAGCTTAGGAGGTAGCCAGCCCCAGCATTTT. This rearrangement joins TRBV7-9 to TRBJ1-5; D ambiguous. V dropped 1 base and J dropped 7 bases, with 8 bases sitting between them. Per germline, CDR1 SEHNR and CDR2 FQNEAQ (reference sequence). The CDR3 sequence is 13 residues long.

This clone has only a few counts. The CDR3 DNA reads as TGTGCCAGCAGCTTTAGCGGGGGGACCACAGATACGCAGTATTTT. Translation gives CASSFSGGTTDTQYF. The chain links TRBV5-8 to TRBJ2-3; 10 bases line up with TRBD2. This CDR3 comprises 15 residues. The V segment lost 2 bases and the J segment 2 bases; nucleotides outside the gene matches: 2. The germline CDR1 and CDR2 sequences are SGHTS and YDEGEE.

The chain recombines TRBV21-1 with TRBJ1-2; TRBD1, the table's D call, was not compared with the DNA. TRBV21-1 is given as a pseudogene. The CDR3 has 13 amino acids. CDR3 sequence reads: CASTLGQSYGYTF. For the CDR3, the DNA is TGTGCCAGCACCCTTGGACAGTCTTATGGCTACACCTTC.

The chain joins TRBV7-2 to TRBJ2-7, with unresolved D. Trimming removed 5 bases from V and 4 bases from J, with 12 bases in between. Germline V gene lookup returns CDR1 SGHTA and CDR2 FQGNSA. The CDR3 has 13 residues. CDR3 in DNA: TGTGCCAGCAGCATCGGTCTCTTGTACGAGCAGTACTTC. The encoded protein is CASSIGLLYEQYF.

This chain connects TRBV6-4 to TRBJ1-6, with D unresolved. CDR3 length equals 15 residues. The V end lost 7 bases, the J end lost 7 bases, and 17 bases lay between the germline ends. Germline CDR1 is MRHNA and CDR2 is SNTAGT. CDR3 DNA: TGTGCCAGCATTTCGGAGAACTCCTTAAATTCACCCCTCCACTTT. Amino acid sequence: CASISENSLNSPLHF.

This clone was seen a handful of times. The chain links TRBV6-6 to TRBJ1-2, with D tentatively TRBD1 (6 bases). Trimming removed 6 bases from V and 8 bases from J, with 19 bases in between. The CDR3 has 14 residues. Germline values: CDR1 MNHNY, CDR2 SVGAGI (reference sequence). CDR3 loop: CASRPDTGIRGYTF. The DNA of the CDR3 is TGTGCCAGCAGACCCGACACAGGGATTCGCGGCTACACCTTC.

The V call is TRBV6-5, the J call TRBJ2-7; D perhaps matches TRBD2 (6 bases). CDR3 length: 14 amino acids. Trimming pared 5 bases from V and 4 bases from J, leaving 15 bases between. Germline CDR1 is MNHEY and CDR2 is SVGAGI. CDR3 region: CASSIAVFGYEQYF. The CDR3 coding sequence is TGTGCCAGCAGTATAGCGGTGTTCGGATACGAGCAGTACTTC.

The gene calls are TRBV27 and TRBJ2-1; tentative D call: TRBD2 (5 bases). This CDR3 spans 16 amino acids. Germline CDR1 MNHEY, CDR2 SMNVEV (reference sequence). The V end was cut by 7 bases, the J end by 5 bases, with 21 bases between. DNA for the CDR3: TGTGCCAGCACCAAATCCCCAGCCCGAGGGAACAATGAGCAGTTCTTC. Translated: CASTKSPARGNNEQFF.

The chain couples TRBV19 to TRBJ2-3; 8 bases are shared with TRBD1. Germline V gene lookup returns CDR1 LNHDA and CDR2 SQIVND (reference sequence). V dropped 8 bases and J dropped 0; count of bases not matched to a gene: 4. This CDR3 is 14 amino acids long. The CDR3 spells CASSRQGSTDTQYF. CDR3 coding DNA: TGTGCCAGTTCGAGACAGGGGAGCACAGATACGCAGTATTTT. Together with reference TRBV19 and TRBJ2-3, the CDR3 gives the full variable domain: DGGITQSPKYLFRKEGQNVTLSCEQNLNHDAMYWYRQDPGQGLRLIYYSQIVNDFQKGDIAEGYSVSREKKESFPLTVTSAQKNPTAFYLCASSRQGSTDTQYFGPGTRLTVL.

The rearrangement joins TRBV28 to TRBJ2-5, with 7 bases matching TRBD2. Germline values: CDR1 MDHEN, CDR2 SYDVKM. The CDR3 contains 14 residues. J was trimmed by 1 base and V by 6 bases; bases with no gene match: 5. The CDR3 reads CASSPSGGQETQYF. CDR3 bases: TGTGCCAGCAGCCCTTCGGGGGGCCAAGAGACCCAGTACTTC.